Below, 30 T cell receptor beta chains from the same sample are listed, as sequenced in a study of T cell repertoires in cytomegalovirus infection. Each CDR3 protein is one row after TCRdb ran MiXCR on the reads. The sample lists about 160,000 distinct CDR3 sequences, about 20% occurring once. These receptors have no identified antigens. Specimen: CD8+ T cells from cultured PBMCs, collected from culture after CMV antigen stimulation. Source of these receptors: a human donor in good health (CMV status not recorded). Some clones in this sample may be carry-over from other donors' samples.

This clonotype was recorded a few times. The CDR3 nucleotides read TGTGCCAGCAGTATTTGGTGGGACAGGGATTCTGGGGCCAACGTCCTGACTTTC. This sequence encodes CASSIWWDRDSGANVLTF. The chain is built from TRBV12-3 or TRBV12-4 and TRBJ2-6, with 9 bases identical to TRBD1. The CDR3 has 18 residues. Unmatched junction bases numbered 9, after V lost 5 bases and J lost 1 base.

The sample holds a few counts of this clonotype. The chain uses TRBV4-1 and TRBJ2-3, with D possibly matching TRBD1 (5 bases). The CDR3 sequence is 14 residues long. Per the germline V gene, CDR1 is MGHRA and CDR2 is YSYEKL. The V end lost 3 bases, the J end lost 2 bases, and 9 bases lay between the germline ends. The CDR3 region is CASSHPTDTDTQYF. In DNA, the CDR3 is TGCGCCAGCAGCCACCCGACAGACACAGATACGCAGTATTTT.

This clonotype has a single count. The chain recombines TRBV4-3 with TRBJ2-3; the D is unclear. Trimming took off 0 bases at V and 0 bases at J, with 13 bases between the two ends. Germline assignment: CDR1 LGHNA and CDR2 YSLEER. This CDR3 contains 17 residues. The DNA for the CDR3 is TGCGCCAGCAGCCAAGATCTGGAAAGGATAAGCACAGATACGCAGTATTTT. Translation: CASSQDLERISTDTQYF.

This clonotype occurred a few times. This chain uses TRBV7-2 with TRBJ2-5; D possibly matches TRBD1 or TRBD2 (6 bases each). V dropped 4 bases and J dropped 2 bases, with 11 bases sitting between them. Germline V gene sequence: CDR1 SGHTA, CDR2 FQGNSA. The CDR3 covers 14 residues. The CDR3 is CASSYGGGQETQYF. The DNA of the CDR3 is TGTGCCAGCAGCTACGGAGGGGGTCAAGAGACCCAGTACTTC.

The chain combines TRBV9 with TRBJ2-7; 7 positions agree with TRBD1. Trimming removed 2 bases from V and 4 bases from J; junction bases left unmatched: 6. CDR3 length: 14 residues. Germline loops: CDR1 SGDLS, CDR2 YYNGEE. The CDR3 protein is CASSVTGVEYEQYF. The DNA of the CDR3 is TGTGCCAGCAGCGTTACAGGGGTGGAGTACGAGCAGTACTTC. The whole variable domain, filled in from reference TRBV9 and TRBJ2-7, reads DSGVTQTPKHLITATGQRVTLRCSPRSGDLSVYWYQQSLDQGLQFLIQYYNGEERAKGNILERFSAQQFPDLHSELNLSSLELGDSALYFCASSVTGVEYEQYFGPGTRLTVT.

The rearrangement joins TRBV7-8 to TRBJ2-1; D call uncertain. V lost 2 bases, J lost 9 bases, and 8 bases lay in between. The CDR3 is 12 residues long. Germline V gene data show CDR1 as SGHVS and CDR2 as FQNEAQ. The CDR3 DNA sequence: TGTGCCAGCAGCTTAAAAGGCGGTGAGCAGTTCTTC. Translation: CASSLKGGEQFF.

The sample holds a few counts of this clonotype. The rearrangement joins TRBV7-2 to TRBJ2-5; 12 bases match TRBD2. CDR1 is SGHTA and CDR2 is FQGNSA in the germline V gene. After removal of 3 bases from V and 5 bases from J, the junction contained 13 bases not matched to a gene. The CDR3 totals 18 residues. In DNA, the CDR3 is TGTGCCAGCAGCTTGAGACTAGCGGGGGCCTCCGGGCTGGAGACCCAGTACTTC. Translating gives CASSLRLAGASGLETQYF. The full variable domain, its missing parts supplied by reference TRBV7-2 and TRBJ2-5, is GAGVSQSPSNKVTEKGKDVELRCDPISGHTALYWYRQSLGQGLEFLIYFQGNSAPDKSGLPSDRFSAERTGGSVSTLTIQRTQQEDSAVYLCASSLRLAGASGLETQYFGPGTRLLVL.

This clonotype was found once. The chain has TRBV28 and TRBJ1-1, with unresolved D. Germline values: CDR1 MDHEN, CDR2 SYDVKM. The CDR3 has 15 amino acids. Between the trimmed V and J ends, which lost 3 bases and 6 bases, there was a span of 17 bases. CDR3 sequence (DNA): TGTGCCAGCAGTTTTAGGAGGAGTTATGTCGCTGAAGCTTTCTTT. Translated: CASSFRRSYVAEAFF.

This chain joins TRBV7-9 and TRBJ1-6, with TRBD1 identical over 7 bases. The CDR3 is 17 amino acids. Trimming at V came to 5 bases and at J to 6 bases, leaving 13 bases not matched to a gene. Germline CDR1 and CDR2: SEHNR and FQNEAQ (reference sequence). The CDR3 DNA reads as TGTGCCAGCAGCGTCCCCGGGACAGAGGGGCCTAATTCACCCCTCCACTTT. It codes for CASSVPGTEGPNSPLHF.

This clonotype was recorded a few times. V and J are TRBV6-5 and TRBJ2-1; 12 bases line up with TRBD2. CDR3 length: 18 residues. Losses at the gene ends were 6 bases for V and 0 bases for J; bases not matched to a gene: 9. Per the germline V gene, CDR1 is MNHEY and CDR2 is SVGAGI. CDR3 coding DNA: TGTGCCAGCAGGCCCCTAGCGGGGGGGGTAAGCTCCTACAATGAGCAGTTCTTC. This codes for CASRPLAGGVSSYNEQFF.

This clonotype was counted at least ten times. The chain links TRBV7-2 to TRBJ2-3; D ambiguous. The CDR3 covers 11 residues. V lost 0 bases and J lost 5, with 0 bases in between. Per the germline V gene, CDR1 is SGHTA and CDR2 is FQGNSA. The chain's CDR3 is CASSLADTQYF. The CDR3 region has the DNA TGTGCCAGCAGCTTAGCAGATACGCAGTATTTT.

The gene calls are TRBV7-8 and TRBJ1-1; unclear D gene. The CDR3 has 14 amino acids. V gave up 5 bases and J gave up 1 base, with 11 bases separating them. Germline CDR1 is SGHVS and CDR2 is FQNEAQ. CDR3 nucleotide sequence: TGTGCCAGCAGCATCTACCGGGGGAACACTGAAGCTTTCTTT. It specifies CASSIYRGNTEAFF.

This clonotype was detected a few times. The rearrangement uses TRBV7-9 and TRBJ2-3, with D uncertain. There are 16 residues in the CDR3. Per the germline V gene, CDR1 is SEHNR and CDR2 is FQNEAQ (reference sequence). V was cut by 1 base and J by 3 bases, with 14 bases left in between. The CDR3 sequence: CASSLGGAGWTDTQYF. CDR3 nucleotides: TGTGCCAGCAGCTTAGGAGGTGCAGGATGGACAGATACGCAGTATTTT.

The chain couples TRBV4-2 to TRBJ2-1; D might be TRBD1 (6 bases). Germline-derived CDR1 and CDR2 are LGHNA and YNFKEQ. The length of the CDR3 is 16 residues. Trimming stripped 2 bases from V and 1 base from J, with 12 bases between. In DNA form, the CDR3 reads TGTGCCAGCAGCCAACAAACAGGGAATTCCTACAATGAGCAGTTCTTC. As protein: CASSQQTGNSYNEQFF.

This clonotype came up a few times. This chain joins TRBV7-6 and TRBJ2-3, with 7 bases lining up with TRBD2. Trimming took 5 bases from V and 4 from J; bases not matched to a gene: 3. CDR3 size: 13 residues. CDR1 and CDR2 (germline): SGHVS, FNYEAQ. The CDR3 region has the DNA TGTGCCAGCAGCGAAACTAGCGCAGATACGCAGTATTTT. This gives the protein CASSETSADTQYF.

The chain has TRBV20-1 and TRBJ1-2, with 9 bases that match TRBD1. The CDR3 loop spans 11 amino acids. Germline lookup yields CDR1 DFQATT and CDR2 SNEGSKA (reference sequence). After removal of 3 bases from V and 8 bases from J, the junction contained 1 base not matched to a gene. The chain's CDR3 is CSASDRGGYTF. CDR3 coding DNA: TGCAGTGCTAGTGACAGGGGGGGCTACACCTTC.

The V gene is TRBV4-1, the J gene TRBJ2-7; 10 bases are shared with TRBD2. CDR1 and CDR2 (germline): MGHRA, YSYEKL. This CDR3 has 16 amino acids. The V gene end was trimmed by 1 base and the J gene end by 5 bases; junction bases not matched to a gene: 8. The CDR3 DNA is TGCGCCAGCAGCCAAGCGCCTAGCGGGGGCCTACACGAGCAGTACTTC. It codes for CASSQAPSGGLHEQYF.

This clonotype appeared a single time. The CDR3 bases are TGTGCCAGCAGTTTGACAGAGACCGGTTATGGCTACACCTTC. As protein: CASSLTETGYGYTF. The chain is built from TRBV6-2 or TRBV6-3 and TRBJ1-2, with D tentatively TRBD1 (5 bases). Looked up from germline, CDR1 is MNHEY and CDR2 is SVGEGT. Trimming left V 4 bases short and J 5 bases short, with 14 bases between. The CDR3 is made up of 14 amino acids.

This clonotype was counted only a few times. CDR3 in amino acids: CASSPRQGLYEQYF. The CDR3 coding sequence is TGTGCCAGCAGCCCACGACAGGGGCTATACGAGCAGTACTTC. The V call is TRBV7-2, the J call TRBJ2-7, with 8 positions matching TRBD1. V shed 5 bases and J 4 bases; nucleotides not matched to a gene: 7. Germline values: CDR1 SGHTA, CDR2 FQGNSA. The CDR3 has 14 residues. Full variable domain (outside the CDR3, taken from reference TRBV7-2 and TRBJ2-7): GAGVSQSPSNKVTEKGKDVELRCDPISGHTALYWYRQSLGQGLEFLIYFQGNSAPDKSGLPSDRFSAERTGGSVSTLTIQRTQQEDSAVYLCASSPRQGLYEQYFGPGTRLTVT.

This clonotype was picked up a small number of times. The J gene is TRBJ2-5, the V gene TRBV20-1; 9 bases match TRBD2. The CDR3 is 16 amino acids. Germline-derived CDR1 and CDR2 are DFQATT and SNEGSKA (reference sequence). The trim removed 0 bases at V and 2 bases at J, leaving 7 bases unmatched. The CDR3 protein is CSARDYGTSSQETQYF. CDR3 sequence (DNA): TGCAGTGCTAGAGATTATGGGACTAGCTCACAAGAGACCCAGTACTTC.

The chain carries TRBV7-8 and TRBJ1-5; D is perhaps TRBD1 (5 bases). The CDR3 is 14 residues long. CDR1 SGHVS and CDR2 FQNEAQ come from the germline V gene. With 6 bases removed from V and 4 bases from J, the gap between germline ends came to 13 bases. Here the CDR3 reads CASSPRGGNQPQHF. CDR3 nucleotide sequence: TGTGCCAGCAGTCCGCGGGGGGGGAATCAGCCCCAGCATTTT. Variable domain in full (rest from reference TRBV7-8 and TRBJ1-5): GAGVSQSPRYKVAKRGQDVALRCDPISGHVSLFWYQQALGQGPEFLTYFQNEAQLDKSGLPSDRFFAERPEGSVSTLKIQRTQQEDSAVYLCASSPRGGNQPQHFGDGTRLSIL.

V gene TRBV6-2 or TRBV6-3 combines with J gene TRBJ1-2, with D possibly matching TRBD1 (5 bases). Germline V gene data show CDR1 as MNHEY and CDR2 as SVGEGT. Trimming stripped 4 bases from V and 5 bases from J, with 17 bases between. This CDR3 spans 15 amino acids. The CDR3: CASSWSGLPSYGYTF. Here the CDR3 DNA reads TGTGCCAGCAGTTGGTCGGGACTTCCCTCTTATGGCTACACCTTC.

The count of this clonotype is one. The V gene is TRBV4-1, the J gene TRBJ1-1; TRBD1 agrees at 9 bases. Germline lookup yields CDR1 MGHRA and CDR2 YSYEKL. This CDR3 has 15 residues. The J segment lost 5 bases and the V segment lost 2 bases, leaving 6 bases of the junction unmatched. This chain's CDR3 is CASSQRQGVNTEAFF. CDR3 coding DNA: TGCGCCAGCAGCCAACGACAGGGGGTAAATACTGAAGCTTTCTTT.

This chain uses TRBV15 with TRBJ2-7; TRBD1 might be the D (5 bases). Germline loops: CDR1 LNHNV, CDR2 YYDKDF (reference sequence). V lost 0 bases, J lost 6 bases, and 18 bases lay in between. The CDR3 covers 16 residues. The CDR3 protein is CATSRDDGMTALEQYF. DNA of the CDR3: TGTGCCACCAGCAGAGATGATGGCATGACAGCTCTCGAGCAGTACTTC.

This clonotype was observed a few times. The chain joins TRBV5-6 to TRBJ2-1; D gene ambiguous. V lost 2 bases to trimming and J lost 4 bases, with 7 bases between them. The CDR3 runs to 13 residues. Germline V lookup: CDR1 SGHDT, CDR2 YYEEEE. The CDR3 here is CASSFDIYNEQFF. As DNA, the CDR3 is TGTGCCAGCAGCTTTGACATATACAATGAGCAGTTCTTC.

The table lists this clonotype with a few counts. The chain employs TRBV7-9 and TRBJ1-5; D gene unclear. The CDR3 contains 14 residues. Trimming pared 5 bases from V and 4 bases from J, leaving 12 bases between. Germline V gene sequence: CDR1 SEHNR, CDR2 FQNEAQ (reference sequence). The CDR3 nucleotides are TGTGCCAGCAGCATAACCGGGCAAAATCAGCCCCAGCATTTT. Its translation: CASSITGQNQPQHF.

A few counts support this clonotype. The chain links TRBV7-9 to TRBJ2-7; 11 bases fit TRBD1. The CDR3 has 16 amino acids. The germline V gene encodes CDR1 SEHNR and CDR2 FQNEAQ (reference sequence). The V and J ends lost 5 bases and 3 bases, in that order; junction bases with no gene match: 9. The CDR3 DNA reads TGTGCCAGCAGCCATCCGGACAGGGGGCTGCGCTACGAGCAGTACTTC. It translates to CASSHPDRGLRYEQYF. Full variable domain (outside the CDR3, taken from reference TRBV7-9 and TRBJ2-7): DTGVSQNPRHKITKRGQNVTFRCDPISEHNRLYWYRQTLGQGPEFLTYFQNEAQLEKSRLLSDRFSAERPKGSFSTLEIQRTEQGDSAMYLCASSHPDRGLRYEQYFGPGTRLTVT.

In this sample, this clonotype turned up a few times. CDR3 residues: CASSFPTSGSYEQYF. For the CDR3, the DNA is TGTGCCAGCAGCTTCCCGACTAGCGGGTCCTACGAGCAGTACTTC. The chain employs TRBV7-8 and TRBJ2-7, with TRBD2 matching 10 bases. Germline CDR1 and CDR2: SGHVS and FQNEAQ. This CDR3 spans 15 amino acids. The ends lost 3 bases at V and 1 base at J; junction bases unmatched: 3.

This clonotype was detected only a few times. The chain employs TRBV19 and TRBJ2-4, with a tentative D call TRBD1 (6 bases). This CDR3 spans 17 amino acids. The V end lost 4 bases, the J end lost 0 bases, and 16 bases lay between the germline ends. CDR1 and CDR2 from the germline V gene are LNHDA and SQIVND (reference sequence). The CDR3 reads CASSTRTELLAKNIQYF. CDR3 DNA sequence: TGTGCCAGTAGTACCCGGACAGAGCTACTAGCCAAAAACATTCAGTACTTC. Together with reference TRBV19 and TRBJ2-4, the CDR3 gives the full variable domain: DGGITQSPKYLFRKEGQNVTLSCEQNLNHDAMYWYRQDPGQGLRLIYYSQIVNDFQKGDIAEGYSVSREKKESFPLTVTSAQKNPTAFYLCASSTRTELLAKNIQYFGAGTRLSVL.

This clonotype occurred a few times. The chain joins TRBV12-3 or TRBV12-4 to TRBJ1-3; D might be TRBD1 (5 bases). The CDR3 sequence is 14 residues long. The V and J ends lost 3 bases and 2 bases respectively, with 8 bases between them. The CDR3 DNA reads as TGTGCCAGCAGTTTGGCAGGGCCTGGAAACACCATATATTTT. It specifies CASSLAGPGNTIYF.